This entry lists 22 T cell receptor beta chains sequenced from one sample in a study of blood T cells in healthy people across ages. Through a sample-barcoded 5' primer and a J-beta primer mix, a second PCR was run for roughly 6 to 12 cycles. MiXCR, applied by TCRdb to the 5' RACE reads, yields one record per CDR3 protein. The top ten clones hold more than 20% of a sample with 600,000 to 850,000 distinct CDR3 sequences, around 46% of them seen once. Sequencing used blood. The receptors here all came from a woman aged 55-70 years in good health.

This clonotype has more than one count but fewer than ten. The chain couples TRBV7-9 to TRBJ1-6; D remains unclear. The CDR3 has 15 amino acids. V was shortened by 3 bases and J by 0 bases, with 6 bases between the two germline ends. Germline values: CDR1 SEHNR, CDR2 FQNEAQ (reference sequence). DNA for the CDR3: TGTGCCAGCAGCTTCTGGAGCTCCTATAATTCACCCCTCCACTTT. Amino acid sequence: CASSFWSSYNSPLHF. The variable domain in full, with the rest retrieved from reference TRBV7-9 and TRBJ1-6, is DTGVSQNPRHKITKRGQNVTFRCDPISEHNRLYWYRQTLGQGPEFLTYFQNEAQLEKSRLLSDRFSAERPKGSFSTLEIQRTEQGDSAMYLCASSFWSSYNSPLHFGNGTRLTVT.

The chain is built from TRBV7-2 and TRBJ2-5; D is possibly TRBD1 or TRBD2 (5 bases each). This CDR3 region has 16 residues. In germline, CDR1 is SGHTA, CDR2 FQGNSA. Trimming shortened V by 5 bases and J by 8 bases, and 24 bases separated the two germline ends. CDR3 sequence: CASSPPRRRRGETQYF. Written as DNA, the CDR3 is TGTGCCAGCAGCCCCCCCAGGAGGCGAAGAGGGGAAACCCAGTACTTC. The full variable domain, with the rest looked up from reference TRBV7-2 and TRBJ2-5, is GAGVSQSPSNKVTEKGKDVELRCDPISGHTALYWYRQSLGQGLEFLIYFQGNSAPDKSGLPSDRFSAERTGGSVSTLTIQRTQQEDSAVYLCASSPPRRRRGETQYFGPGTRLLVL.

The chain combines TRBV6-4 with TRBJ2-3; a weak D match, TRBD2 (7 bases). The CDR3 is made up of 14 amino acids. Germline assignment: CDR1 MRHNA and CDR2 SNTAGT. Deletions cut 2 bases from V and 2 bases from J, with 8 bases between. The CDR3 loop is CASSDAGATDTQYF. DNA for the CDR3: TGTGCCAGCAGTGACGCGGGGGCCACAGATACGCAGTATTTT.

V and J are TRBV12-3 or TRBV12-4 and TRBJ2-7; D perhaps matches TRBD1 (6 bases). The CDR3 sequence is 15 residues long. Trimming stripped 5 bases from V and 5 bases from J, with 19 bases between. The CDR3, as DNA: TGTGCCAGCAGTCAACAGGGTACCCTTCGCCACGAGCAGTACTTC. Amino acid sequence: CASSQQGTLRHEQYF.

The V call is TRBV5-1, the J call TRBJ2-5; D ambiguous. Germline lookup yields CDR1 SGHRS and CDR2 YFSETQ. CDR3 length equals 12 residues. Trimming took 0 bases from V and 13 from J, leaving 13 bases between them. The CDR3 loop reads CASSLASYERYF. The CDR3 nucleotides are TGCGCCAGCAGCTTGGCCTCCTACGAGCGGTACTTC.

The chain is built from TRBV7-8 and TRBJ1-2; 7 bases fit TRBD1. J lost 11 bases, V lost 5 bases, and 11 bases had no gene match. Germline V gene sequence: CDR1 SGHVS, CDR2 FQNEAQ. The CDR3 runs to 13 residues. CDR3 loop: CASSPKDRREYTF. DNA for the CDR3: TGTGCCAGCAGCCCTAAGGACAGGAGGGAGTACACCTTC.

The CDR3 region has the DNA TGTGCCAGCAGCCCAACCGGGTCCATCTACGAGCAGTACTTC. Amino acids: CASSPTGSIYEQYF. This chain uses TRBV7-3 with TRBJ2-7; D uncertain. This CDR3 has 14 residues. The V end was cut by 5 bases, the J end by 3 bases, with 14 bases between. The germline CDR1 and CDR2 sequences are SGHTA and FQGTGA.

This clonotype was recorded a few times. V usage is TRBV14 and J usage is TRBJ1-4; no clear D. V was shortened by 4 bases and J by 12 bases, with 9 bases between the two germline ends. CDR1 SGHDN and CDR2 FVKESK come from the germline V gene. The CDR3 runs to 11 residues. The DNA of the CDR3 is TGTGCCAGCAGCCGGGTCCACGAACTGTTTTTT. It codes for CASSRVHELFF.

This clonotype was recorded a few times. The rearrangement links TRBV7-9 to TRBJ2-7; 12 positions agree with TRBD2. The J segment lost 4 bases and the V segment lost 2 bases, leaving 6 bases of the junction unmatched. The CDR3 runs 16 residues. Per germline, CDR1 SEHNR and CDR2 FQNEAQ (reference sequence). As DNA, the CDR3 is TGTGCCAGCAGCTTAAGTCCCCTAGCGGGAGGGTACGAGCAGTACTTC. Its translation: CASSLSPLAGGYEQYF.

V and J are TRBV27 and TRBJ2-3; no reliable D call. The germline V gene encodes CDR1 MNHEY and CDR2 SMNVEV (reference sequence). The length of the CDR3 is 17 residues. Trimming removed 5 bases at V and 0 bases at J, with 18 bases between. The CDR3: CASSNRVLLISTDTQYF. CDR3 sequence (DNA): TGTGCCAGCAGTAACCGGGTTCTACTAATTAGCACAGATACGCAGTATTTT.

The genes are TRBV6-5 and TRBJ2-1; D unresolved. CDR3 length: 13 residues. The germline CDR1 and CDR2 sequences are MNHEY and SVGAGI. Trimming pared 6 bases from V and 10 bases from J, leaving 16 bases between. Written as DNA, the CDR3 is TGTGCCAGCAGCCCCCAAACCCCCGGGGAGCAGTTCTTC. It specifies CASSPQTPGEQFF.

This clonotype has at least ten counts. This chain connects TRBV12-3 or TRBV12-4 to TRBJ2-5; 7 nucleotides match TRBD1. V lost 6 bases to trimming and J lost 2 bases; unmatched junction nucleotides: 6. The CDR3 spans 14 residues. The CDR3 spells CASSLSRGQETQYF. The CDR3 nucleotides are TGTGCCAGCAGCTTAAGCAGGGGGCAAGAGACCCAGTACTTC.

In regard to this clonotype: A read error may account for a junction end that differs from germline. The chain uses TRBV18 and TRBJ2-7; tentative D call: TRBD1 (5 bases). The CDR3 is 14 amino acids. The germline V gene encodes CDR1 KGHSH and CDR2 LQKENI. The CDR3 protein is CASSPGHRTYEQDF. CDR3 in DNA: TGTGCCAGCTCACCAGGACATCGAACCTACGAGCAGGACTTC.

This chain links TRBV10-3 with TRBJ2-5; 10 nucleotides align to TRBD2. The CDR3 extends over 15 amino acids. The germline gives CDR1 ENHRY, CDR2 SYGVKD. J was trimmed by 11 bases and V by 0 bases; bases with no gene match: 9. The CDR3 spells CAISESSGRVGEQYF. The CDR3 DNA follows: TGTGCCATCAGTGAGTCGAGCGGGAGGGTCGGGGAGCAGTACTTC.

This clonotype has only a few counts. The J gene is TRBJ1-5, the V gene TRBV6-6; TRBD1 might be the D (5 bases). The V end lost 6 bases, the J end lost 6 bases, and 15 bases lay between the germline ends. CDR3 length: 14 amino acids. Looked up from germline, CDR1 is MNHNY and CDR2 is SVGAGI (reference sequence). The CDR3 reads CASSLHRISQPQHF. The CDR3 DNA follows: TGTGCCAGCAGCCTACACAGGATCTCTCAGCCCCAGCATTTT.

The genes are TRBV3-1 and TRBJ2-5; D may be TRBD2 (6 bases). Germline V gene sequence: CDR1 LGHDT, CDR2 YNNKEL (reference sequence). The V gene lost 6 bases and the J gene lost 3 bases, with 11 bases spanning the gap. The CDR3 is 13 residues long. CDR3 nucleotide sequence: TGTGCCAGCAGGGTACTAGCAGAAGAGACCCAGTACTTC. Residues: CASRVLAEETQYF.

This clonotype was seen a handful of times. The chain links TRBV11-2 to TRBJ1-2; TRBD1 matches at 9 bases. Germline lookup yields CDR1 SGHAT and CDR2 FQNNGV. This CDR3 has 15 amino acids. V lost 3 bases, J lost 7 bases, and 9 bases stayed unmatched. The CDR3 region has the DNA TGTGCCAGCAGCTTCTCGGGACAGGGAGGGTTTGGCTACACCTTC. It is translated as CASSFSGQGGFGYTF.

This clonotype was observed a few times. A much larger clone differs from this one at a single base, so this may be a read error. The rearrangement links TRBV7-9 to TRBJ2-7; D not certain. TRBJ2-5 explains the end of the DNA better; the J call may be wrong. CDR3 length: 11 residues. The germline CDR1 and CDR2 sequences are SEHNR and FQNEAQ (reference sequence). CDR3 in DNA: TGTGCCAGCAGCTTTGCCGAGACCCAGTACTTC. It yields the protein CASSFAETQYF.

The J gene is TRBJ2-7, the V gene TRBV4-3; possible D gene TRBD2, 5 bases. Germline V gene lookup returns CDR1 LGHNA and CDR2 YSLEER. CDR3 length: 16 amino acids. The germline V and J ends were trimmed by 2 bases and 3 bases, with 17 bases remaining between them. The CDR3 loop reads CASSQNKGAVIYEQYF. The CDR3 DNA reads TGCGCCAGCAGCCAAAACAAGGGAGCGGTCATCTACGAGCAGTACTTC.

Turning to this clonotype: At one boundary the junction diverges from the germline segment, which might be a read error. The rearrangement links TRBV12-3 or TRBV12-4 to TRBJ2-7; D might be TRBD1 (6 bases). CDR3 size: 12 residues. The CDR3 DNA sequence: TGTACCAGCAGTTCAGGGGTCTACGAGCAGTACTTC. Its translation is CTSSSGVYEQYF.

The chain couples TRBV6-5 to TRBJ2-7, with D maybe TRBD2 (6 bases). The CDR3 length is 13 residues. The V end lost 6 bases, the J end lost 7 bases, and 16 bases lay between the germline ends. Germline CDR1 reads MNHEY; CDR2 reads SVGAGI. The DNA of the CDR3 is TGTGCCAGCAGGCCCCCCCGCGCGGGGGAGCAGTACTTC. Amino acids: CASRPPRAGEQYF.

V is TRBV6-2 or TRBV6-3 and J is TRBJ2-7; 7 bases are a match to TRBD2. Germline trimming cut 5 bases from V and 4 bases from J; bases unmatched to any gene: 5. The CDR3 runs 13 residues. Per germline, CDR1 MNHEY and CDR2 SVGEGT. The CDR3 DNA follows: TGTGCCAGCAGTGGGGAGGGGTGGTACGAGCAGTACTTC. The encoded protein is CASSGEGWYEQYF.